Detailed here is one TCR beta chain. Its antigen is currently unknown. For sorted subsets, 150 to 250 ng DNA per replicate equaled 30,000 or so T cell genomes. Measured with immunoSEQ multiplex PCR; TCRdb has only the in-frame clones, and not every one. The top ten hold more than 0.35% of the sample, which has a few million clones, under 95% seen once. This sample stems from a study of shared clonotypes between healthy human individuals. Study-wide findings and caveats: Since donors were few, the genetic and exposure-history diversity represented was limited.

The V gene's germline CDR1 is MDHEN and CDR2 SYDVKM. Trimming cost V 3 bases and J 4 bases, with 22 bases left between them. The CDR3 contains 19 residues. V gene TRBV28 combines with J gene TRBJ2-6; D perhaps matches TRBD1 (5 bases). The TCR comes from a man in his late teens or twenties in good health. Some clones in this sample may be carry-over from other donors' samples. The sequenced material came from naive CD4+ T cells from PBMCs. This sample's subset: CD45RA+ positively selected. CDR3 region: CASSLPLGANLQGANVLTF. As DNA, the CDR3 is TGTGCCAGCAGTTTGCCTTTAGGGGCTAATCTGCAGGGGGCCAACGTCCTGACTTTC.